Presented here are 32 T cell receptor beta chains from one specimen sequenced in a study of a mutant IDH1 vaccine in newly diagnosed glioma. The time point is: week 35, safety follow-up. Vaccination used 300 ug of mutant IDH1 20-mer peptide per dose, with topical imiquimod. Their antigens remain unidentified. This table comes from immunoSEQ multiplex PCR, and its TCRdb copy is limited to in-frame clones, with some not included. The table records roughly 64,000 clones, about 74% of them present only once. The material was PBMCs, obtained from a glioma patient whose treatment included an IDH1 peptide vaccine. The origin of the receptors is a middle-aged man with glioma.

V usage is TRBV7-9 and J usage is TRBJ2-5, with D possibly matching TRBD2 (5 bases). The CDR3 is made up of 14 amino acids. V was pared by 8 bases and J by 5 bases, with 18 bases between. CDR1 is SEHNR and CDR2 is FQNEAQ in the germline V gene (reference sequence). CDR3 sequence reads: CASGGFESWETQYF. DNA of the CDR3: TGTGCCAGCGGAGGTTTCGAGAGTTGGGAGACCCAGTACTTC.

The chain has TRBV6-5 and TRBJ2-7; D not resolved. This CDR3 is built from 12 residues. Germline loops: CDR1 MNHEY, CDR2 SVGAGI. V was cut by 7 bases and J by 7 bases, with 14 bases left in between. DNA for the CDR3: TGTGCCAGCAAGACTTCCGTAGGAGAGCAGTACTTC. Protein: CASKTSVGEQYF.

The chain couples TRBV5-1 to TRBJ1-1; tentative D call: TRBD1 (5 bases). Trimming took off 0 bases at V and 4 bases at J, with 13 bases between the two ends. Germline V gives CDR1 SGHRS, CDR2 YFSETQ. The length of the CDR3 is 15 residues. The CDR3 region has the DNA TGCGCCAGCAGCTTGGGGTTTCAAGGGACCACTGAAGCTTTCTTT. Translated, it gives CASSLGFQGTTEAFF.

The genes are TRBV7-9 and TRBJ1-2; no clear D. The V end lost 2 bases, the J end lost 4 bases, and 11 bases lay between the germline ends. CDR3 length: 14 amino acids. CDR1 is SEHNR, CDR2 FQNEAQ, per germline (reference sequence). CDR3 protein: CASSLRADLYGYTF. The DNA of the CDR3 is TGTGCCAGCAGCTTAAGGGCGGACCTCTATGGCTACACCTTC.

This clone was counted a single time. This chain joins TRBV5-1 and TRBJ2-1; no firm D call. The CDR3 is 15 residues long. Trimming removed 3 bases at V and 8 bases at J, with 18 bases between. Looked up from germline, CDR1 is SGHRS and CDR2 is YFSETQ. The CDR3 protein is CASSSTGSKRDEQFF. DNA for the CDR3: TGCGCCAGCAGCTCAACCGGGTCAAAAAGGGATGAGCAGTTCTTC. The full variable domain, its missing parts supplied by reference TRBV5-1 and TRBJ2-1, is KAGVTQTPRYLIKTRGQQVTLSCSPISGHRSVSWYQQTPGQGLQFLFEYFSETQRNKGNFPGRFSGRQFSNSRSEMNVSTLELGDSALYLCASSSTGSKRDEQFFGPGTRLTVL.

DNA of the CDR3: TGTGCCAGCAGCGTAGACGTAGCGGGCGAGCAGTACTTC. Translation gives CASSVDVAGEQYF. This chain links TRBV9 with TRBJ2-7; 7 nucleotides align to TRBD2. CDR1 is SGDLS, CDR2 YYNGEE, per germline. The CDR3 is 13 amino acids. With 0 bases clipped from V and 6 bases from J, the junction kept 3 bases outside the gene matches.

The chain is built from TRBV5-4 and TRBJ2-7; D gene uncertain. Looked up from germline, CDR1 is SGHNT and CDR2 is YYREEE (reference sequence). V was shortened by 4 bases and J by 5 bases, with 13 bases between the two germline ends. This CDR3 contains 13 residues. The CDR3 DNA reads TGTGCCAGCAGCCCCTTGGCCACCGACGAGCAGTACTTC. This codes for CASSPLATDEQYF.

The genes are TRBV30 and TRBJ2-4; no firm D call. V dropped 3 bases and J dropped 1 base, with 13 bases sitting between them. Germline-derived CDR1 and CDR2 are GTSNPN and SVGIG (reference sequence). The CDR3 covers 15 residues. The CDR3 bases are TGTGCCTGGAGCGAGAAAGGAGCGGCCAAAAACATTCAGTACTTC. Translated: CAWSEKGAAKNIQYF.

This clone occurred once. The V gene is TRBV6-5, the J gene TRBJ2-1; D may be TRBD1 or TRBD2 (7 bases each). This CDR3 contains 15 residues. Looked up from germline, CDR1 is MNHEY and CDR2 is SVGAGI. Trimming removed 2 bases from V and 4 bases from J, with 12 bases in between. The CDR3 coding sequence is TGTGCCAGCAGTTACGGGAGGGGGCAATACAATGAGCAGTTCTTC. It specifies CASSYGRGQYNEQFF.

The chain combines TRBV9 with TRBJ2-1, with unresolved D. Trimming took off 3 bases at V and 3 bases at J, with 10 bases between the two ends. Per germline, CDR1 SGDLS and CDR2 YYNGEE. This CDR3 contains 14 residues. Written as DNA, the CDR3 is TGTGCCAGCAGCGCACGGCCTGGCTACAATGAGCAGTTCTTC. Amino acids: CASSARPGYNEQFF.

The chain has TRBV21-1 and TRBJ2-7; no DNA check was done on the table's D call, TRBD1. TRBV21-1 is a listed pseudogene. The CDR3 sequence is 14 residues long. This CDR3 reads CASSSGQGPYEQYF. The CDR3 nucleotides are TGTGCCAGCAGCAGTGGACAGGGCCCCTACGAGCAGTACTTC.

In DNA, the CDR3 is TGTGCCAGCAGCGTAGTAGGAGCGACCTACAATGAGCAGTTCTTC. Translation gives CASSVVGATYNEQFF. This chain connects TRBV9 to TRBJ2-1; D is unclear. Germline CDR1 is SGDLS and CDR2 is YYNGEE. Trimming took 0 bases from V and 2 from J, leaving 9 bases between them. The CDR3 is made up of 15 amino acids.

The CDR3 region is CATSRTTGGIYEQYF. The CDR3 region has the DNA TGTGCCACCAGCAGGACCACAGGGGGTATCTACGAGCAGTACTTC. The chain links TRBV15 to TRBJ2-7, with 8 bases matching TRBD1. Germline V gene lookup returns CDR1 LNHNV and CDR2 YYDKDF (reference sequence). The CDR3 consists of 15 residues. V dropped 3 bases and J dropped 3; count of bases not matched to a gene: 7.

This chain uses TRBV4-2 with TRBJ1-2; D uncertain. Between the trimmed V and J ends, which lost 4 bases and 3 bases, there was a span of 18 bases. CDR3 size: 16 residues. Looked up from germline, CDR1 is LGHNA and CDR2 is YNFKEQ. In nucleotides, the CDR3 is TGTGCCAGCAGCCCATCGCAGTCAACCCAGGACTATGGCTACACCTTC. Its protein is CASSPSQSTQDYGYTF.

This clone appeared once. The DNA for the CDR3 is TGTGCCAGCAGCTTGAGGCCAGACTATGGCTACACCTTC. Translated: CASSLRPDYGYTF. The J gene is TRBJ1-2, the V gene TRBV5-4; D not resolved. CDR3 length equals 13 residues. Per germline, CDR1 SGHNT and CDR2 YYREEE (reference sequence). Trimming stripped 1 base from V and 3 bases from J, with 7 bases between. Complete variable domain (other parts from reference TRBV5-4 and TRBJ1-2): ETGVTQSPTHLIKTRGQQVTLRCSSQSGHNTVSWYQQALGQGPQFIFQYYREEENGRGNFPPRFSGLQFPNYSSELNVNALELDDSALYLCASSLRPDYGYTFGSGTRLTVV.

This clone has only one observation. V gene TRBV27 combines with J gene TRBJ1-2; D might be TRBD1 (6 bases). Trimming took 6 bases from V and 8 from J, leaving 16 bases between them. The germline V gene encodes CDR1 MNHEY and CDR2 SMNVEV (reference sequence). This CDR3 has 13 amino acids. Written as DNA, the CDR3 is TGTGCCAGCAGCCCCAGAACAGGGAAAGGCTACACCTTC. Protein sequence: CASSPRTGKGYTF.

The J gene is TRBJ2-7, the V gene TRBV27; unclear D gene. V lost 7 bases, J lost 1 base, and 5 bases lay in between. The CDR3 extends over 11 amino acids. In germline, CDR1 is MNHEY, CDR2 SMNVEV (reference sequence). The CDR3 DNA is TGTGCCAGCACCTTATCCTACGAGCAGTACTTC. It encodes CASTLSYEQYF.

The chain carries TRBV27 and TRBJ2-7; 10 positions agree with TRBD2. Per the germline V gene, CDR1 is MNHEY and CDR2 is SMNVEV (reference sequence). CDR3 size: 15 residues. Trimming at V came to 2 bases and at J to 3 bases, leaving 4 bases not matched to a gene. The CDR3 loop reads CASSLLRTSGYEQYF. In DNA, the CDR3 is TGTGCCAGCAGTTTACTCCGGACTAGCGGCTACGAGCAGTACTTC.

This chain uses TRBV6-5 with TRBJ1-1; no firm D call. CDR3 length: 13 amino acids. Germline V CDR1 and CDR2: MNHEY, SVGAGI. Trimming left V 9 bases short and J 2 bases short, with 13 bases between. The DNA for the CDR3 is TGTGCCAGTTCAAAGACTAGAAACACTGAAGCTTTCTTT. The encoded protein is CASSKTRNTEAFF.

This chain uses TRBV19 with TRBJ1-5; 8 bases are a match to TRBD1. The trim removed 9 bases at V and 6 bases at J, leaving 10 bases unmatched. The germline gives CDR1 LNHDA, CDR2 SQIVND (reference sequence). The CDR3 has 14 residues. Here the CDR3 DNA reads TGTGCCAGCCGCCAGCCAGGGGGCTCTCAGCCCCAGCATTTT. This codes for CASRQPGGSQPQHF.

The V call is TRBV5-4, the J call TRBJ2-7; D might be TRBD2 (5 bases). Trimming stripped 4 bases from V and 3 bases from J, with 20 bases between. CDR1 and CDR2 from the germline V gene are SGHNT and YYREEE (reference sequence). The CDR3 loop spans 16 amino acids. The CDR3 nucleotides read TGTGCCAGCAGCCACGTCGGGGAGCGACGGGGCTACGAGCAGTACTTC. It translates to CASSHVGERRGYEQYF.

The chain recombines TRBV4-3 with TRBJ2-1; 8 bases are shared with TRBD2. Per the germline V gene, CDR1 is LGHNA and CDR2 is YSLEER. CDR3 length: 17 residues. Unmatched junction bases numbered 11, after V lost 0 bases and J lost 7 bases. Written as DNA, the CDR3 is TGCGCCAGCAGCCAAGATGTTCCGGGGGGGGCCTTTAATGAGCAGTTCTTC. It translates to CASSQDVPGGAFNEQFF.

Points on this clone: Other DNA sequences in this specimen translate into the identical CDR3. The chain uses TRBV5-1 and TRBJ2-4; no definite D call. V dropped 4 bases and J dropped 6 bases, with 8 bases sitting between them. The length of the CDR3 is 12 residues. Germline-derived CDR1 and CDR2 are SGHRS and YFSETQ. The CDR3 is CASSLEGNIQYF. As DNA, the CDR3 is TGCGCCAGCAGCCTCGAAGGAAACATTCAGTACTTC. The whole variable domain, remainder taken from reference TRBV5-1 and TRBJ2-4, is KAGVTQTPRYLIKTRGQQVTLSCSPISGHRSVSWYQQTPGQGLQFLFEYFSETQRNKGNFPGRFSGRQFSNSRSEMNVSTLELGDSALYLCASSLEGNIQYFGAGTRLSVL.

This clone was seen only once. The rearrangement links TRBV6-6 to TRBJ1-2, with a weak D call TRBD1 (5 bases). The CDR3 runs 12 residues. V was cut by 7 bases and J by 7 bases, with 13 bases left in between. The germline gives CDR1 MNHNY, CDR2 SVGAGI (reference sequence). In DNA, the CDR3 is TGTGCCAGCAAGGGGTCGTCGGCTGGCTACACCTTC. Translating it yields CASKGSSAGYTF.

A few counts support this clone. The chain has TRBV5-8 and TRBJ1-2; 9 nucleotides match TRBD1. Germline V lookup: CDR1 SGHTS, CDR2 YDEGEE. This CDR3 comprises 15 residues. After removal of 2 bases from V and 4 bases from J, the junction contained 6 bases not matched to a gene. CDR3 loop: CASSFSGQGFYGYTF. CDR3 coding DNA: TGTGCCAGCAGCTTTTCGGGACAGGGATTCTATGGCTACACCTTC.

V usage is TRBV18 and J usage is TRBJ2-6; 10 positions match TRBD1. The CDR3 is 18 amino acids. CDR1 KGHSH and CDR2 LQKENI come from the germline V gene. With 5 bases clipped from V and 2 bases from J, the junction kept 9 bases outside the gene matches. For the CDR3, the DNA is TGTGCCAGCTCAGTACCGGGACAGGGGTCGACTGGGGCCAACGTCCTGACTTTC. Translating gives CASSVPGQGSTGANVLTF.

CDR3 bases: TGTGCCAGAAGCTTAGGGACAGTACCCAACACCGGGGAGCTGTTTTTT. Its protein is CARSLGTVPNTGELFF. This sequence joins TRBV5-3 and TRBJ2-2; 7 positions agree with TRBD1. TRBV5-3 is known as an ORF, though its function is uncertain. The ends lost 2 bases at V and 2 bases at J; junction bases unmatched: 6. The CDR3 is 16 amino acids.

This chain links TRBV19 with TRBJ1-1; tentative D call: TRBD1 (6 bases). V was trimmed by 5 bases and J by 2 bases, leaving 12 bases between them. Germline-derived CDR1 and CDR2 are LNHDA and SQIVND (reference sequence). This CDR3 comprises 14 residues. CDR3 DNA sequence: TGTGCCAGTAGTGGGACATGGGGAAACACTGAAGCTTTCTTT. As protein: CASSGTWGNTEAFF. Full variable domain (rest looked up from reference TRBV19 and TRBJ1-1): DGGITQSPKYLFRKEGQNVTLSCEQNLNHDAMYWYRQDPGQGLRLIYYSQIVNDFQKGDIAEGYSVSREKKESFPLTVTSAQKNPTAFYLCASSGTWGNTEAFFGQGTRLTVV.

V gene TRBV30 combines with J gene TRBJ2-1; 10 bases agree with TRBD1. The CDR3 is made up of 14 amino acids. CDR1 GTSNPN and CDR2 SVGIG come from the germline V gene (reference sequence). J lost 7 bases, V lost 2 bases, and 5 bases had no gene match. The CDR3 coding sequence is TGTGCCTGGAGTAAGGGACAGGGGACTAATGAGCAGTTCTTC. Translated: CAWSKGQGTNEQFF.

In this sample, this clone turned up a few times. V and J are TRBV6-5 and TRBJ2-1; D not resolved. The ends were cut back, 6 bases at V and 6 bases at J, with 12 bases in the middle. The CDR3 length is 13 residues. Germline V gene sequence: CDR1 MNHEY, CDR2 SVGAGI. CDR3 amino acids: CASSPTVLNEQFF. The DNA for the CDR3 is TGTGCCAGCAGCCCAACCGTCCTCAATGAGCAGTTCTTC.

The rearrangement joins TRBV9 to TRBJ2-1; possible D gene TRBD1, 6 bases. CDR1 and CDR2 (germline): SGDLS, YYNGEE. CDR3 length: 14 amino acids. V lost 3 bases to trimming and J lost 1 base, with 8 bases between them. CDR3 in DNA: TGTGCCAGCAGCGATGGACAGTCCTACAATGAGCAGTTCTTC. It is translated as CASSDGQSYNEQFF.

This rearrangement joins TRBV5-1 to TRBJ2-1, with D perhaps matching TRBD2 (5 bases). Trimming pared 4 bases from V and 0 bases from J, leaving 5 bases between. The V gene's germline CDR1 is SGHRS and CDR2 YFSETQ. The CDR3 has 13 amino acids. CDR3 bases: TGCGCCAGCAGCGAGGGCTCCTACAATGAGCAGTTCTTC. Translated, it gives CASSEGSYNEQFF.